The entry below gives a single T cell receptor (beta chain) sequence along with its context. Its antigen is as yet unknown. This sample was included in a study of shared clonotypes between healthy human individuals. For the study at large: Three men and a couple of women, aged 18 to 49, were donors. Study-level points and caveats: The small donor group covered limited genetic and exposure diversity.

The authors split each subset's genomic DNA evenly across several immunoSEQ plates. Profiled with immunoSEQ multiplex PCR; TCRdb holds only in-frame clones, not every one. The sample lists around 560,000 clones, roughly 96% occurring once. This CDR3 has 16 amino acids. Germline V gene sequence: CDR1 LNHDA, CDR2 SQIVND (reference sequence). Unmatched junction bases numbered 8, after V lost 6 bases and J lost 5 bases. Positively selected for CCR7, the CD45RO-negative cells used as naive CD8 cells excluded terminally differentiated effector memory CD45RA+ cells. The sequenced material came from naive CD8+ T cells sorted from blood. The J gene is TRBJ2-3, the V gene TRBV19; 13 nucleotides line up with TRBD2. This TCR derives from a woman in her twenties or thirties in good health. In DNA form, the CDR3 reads TGTGCCAGTAGGGAACTAGCGGGAGGGCCGGGAGATACGCAGTATTTT. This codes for CASRELAGGPGDTQYF.